This T cell receptor beta chain comes out of a study of graft-versus-host responses after intestinal transplantation. Looking at the study overall: Induction with anti-thymocyte globulin, then tacrolimus and steroids for 2 to 3 years, was given to all recipients. Whole-study findings and limits: Declines in HvG clones occurring early post-transplant were associated with peak circulating GvH clone levels. Present in recipient marrow, GvH clones included some that appeared first in ileum or blood.

As concerns this clone: Its specificity is not known.

Germline V lookup: CDR1 LGHNA, CDR2 YNFKEQ. The CDR3 has 13 amino acids. Trimming stripped 4 bases from V and 9 bases from J, with 13 bases between. The data were produced by immunoSEQ multiplex PCR, yet TCRdb's version contains in-frame clones alone and is incomplete. The data contain tens of thousands of clones, 85% to 95% of them singletons. This receptor was identified in a human donor who received an intestinal transplant. The sequenced sample was unstimulated CD8+ T cells sorted from spleen or lymph node cells, obtained before intestinal transplant. The chain joins TRBV4-2 to TRBJ2-1; possibly TRBD1 for D (7 bases). The CDR3 here is CASSPQGGSEQFF. CDR3 DNA: TGTGCCAGCAGCCCTCAGGGGGGATCTGAGCAGTTCTTC.